This passage covers 10 T cell receptor beta chains from one sample sequenced in a study of cytomegalovirus exposure and HLA in healthy donors. PCR employed 60 Vbeta and 13 Jbeta primers. The repertoire was sequenced with immunoSEQ multiplex PCR; TCRdb's copy has only in-frame clones and lacks some. The repertoire holds roughly 200,000 clones, with approximately 85% as singletons. Sequencing was performed on PBMCs. Receptors originate from a woman in her forties or fifties in good health and CMV-seronegative.

The chain combines TRBV28 with TRBJ1-4; 9 nucleotides match TRBD1. The CDR3 sequence is 15 residues long. In germline, CDR1 is MDHEN, CDR2 SYDVKM. The V segment lost 6 bases and the J segment 10 bases; nucleotides outside the gene matches: 12. CDR3 nucleotides: TGTGCCAGCAGCACGCCTGGACAGGGGCAAGGAAAACTGTTTTTT. Encoded protein: CASSTPGQGQGKLFF.

The chain uses TRBV5-1 and TRBJ2-3; 12 positions agree with TRBD2. The CDR3 contains 17 residues. CDR1 is SGHRS, CDR2 YFSETQ, per germline. With V trimmed by 0 bases and J by 5 bases, 7 bases remained unmatched. The CDR3 DNA reads TGCGCCAGCAGCTTGGAGGTACTAGCGGGAGGATTAGATACGCAGTATTTT. This sequence encodes CASSLEVLAGGLDTQYF.

The count of this clone is one. The rearrangement uses TRBV2 and TRBJ2-3; 9 bases are a match to TRBD2. The CDR3 spans 13 residues. CDR1 is SNHLY and CDR2 is FYNNEI in the germline V gene. Unmatched junction bases numbered 4, after V lost 9 bases and J lost 3 bases. The CDR3 DNA follows: TGTGCCAGTACGACTAGCGGAACAGATACGCAGTATTTT. It codes for CASTTSGTDTQYF.

For the CDR3, the DNA is TGCGCCAGCAGCCTAAGAGGCGCCCCTGGGTTCGATGAGCAGTTCTTC. Its translation is CASSLRGAPGFDEQFF. The V gene is TRBV4-1, the J gene TRBJ2-1; D is uncertain. The germline V gene encodes CDR1 MGHRA and CDR2 YSYEKL. This CDR3 has 16 residues. With 4 bases removed from V and 8 bases from J, the gap between germline ends came to 21 bases.

The genes are TRBV7-9 and TRBJ1-5, with 7 bases aligning to TRBD1. CDR1 is SEHNR and CDR2 is FQNEAQ in the germline V gene (reference sequence). The CDR3 sequence is 14 residues long. The junction had 2 bases not matched to a gene; V was cut back by 5 bases and J by 1 base. The CDR3 protein is CASSRQGSNQPQHF. DNA of the CDR3: TGTGCCAGCAGCCGACAGGGAAGCAATCAGCCCCAGCATTTT.

This clone appeared a single time. The chain couples TRBV30 to TRBJ2-3, with TRBD2 matching 7 bases. Germline V lookup: CDR1 GTSNPN, CDR2 SVGIG (reference sequence). The CDR3 is 15 residues long. With V trimmed by 0 bases and J by 10 bases, 13 bases remained unmatched. CDR3 in amino acids: CAWSVLSGRAAPQYF. The CDR3 DNA reads TGTGCCTGGAGTGTTTTAAGTGGGAGGGCAGCCCCGCAGTATTTT. Together with reference TRBV30 and TRBJ2-3, the CDR3 gives the full variable domain: SQTIHQWPATLVQPVGSPLSLECTVEGTSNPNLYWYRQAAGRGLQLLFYSVGIGQISSEVPQNLSASRPQDRQFILSSKKLLLSDSGFYLCAWSVLSGRAAPQYFGPGTRLTVL.

The chain recombines TRBV10-3 with TRBJ2-1, with D perhaps TRBD2 (5 bases). Looked up from germline, CDR1 is ENHRY and CDR2 is SYGVKD. V was clipped by 6 bases and J by 9 bases, with 15 bases between them. This CDR3 has 13 residues. The CDR3 spells CAISVGVAGEQFF. The CDR3 DNA follows: TGTGCCATCAGCGTGGGAGTGGCTGGTGAGCAGTTCTTC.

About this clone itself: Other nucleotide sequences in the sample specify the same CDR3. This rearrangement joins TRBV5-1 to TRBJ2-7; D may be TRBD2 (7 bases). Trimming removed 7 bases at V and 6 bases at J, with 29 bases between. The V gene's germline CDR1 is SGHRS and CDR2 YFSETQ. The CDR3 sequence is 17 residues long. The CDR3 bases are TGCGCCAGCTCCCGGGGGGCGTCCCTTACCGTGGTCGGCGAGCAGTACTTC. Translation: CASSRGASLTVVGEQYF.

Only a few counts were recorded for this clone. The chain combines TRBV28 with TRBJ1-3; D is possibly TRBD1 (5 bases). Deletions cut 7 bases from V and 4 bases from J, with 11 bases between. Looked up from germline, CDR1 is MDHEN and CDR2 is SYDVKM. The CDR3 is 13 amino acids. The CDR3 reads CASTQGTGNTIYF. The CDR3 nucleotides read TGTGCCAGCACCCAGGGTACAGGAAACACCATATATTTT. Variable domain in full (rest from reference TRBV28 and TRBJ1-3): DVKVTQSSRYLVKRTGEKVFLECVQDMDHENMFWYRQDPGLGLRLIYFSYDVKMKEKGDIPEGYSVSREKKERFSLILESASTNQTSMYLCASTQGTGNTIYFGEGSWLTVV.

The chain is built from TRBV28 and TRBJ2-3, with 8 bases aligning to TRBD2. Germline trimming cut 6 bases from V and 2 bases from J; bases unmatched to any gene: 7. This CDR3 has 15 residues. Germline V gene data show CDR1 as MDHEN and CDR2 as SYDVKM. CDR3 sequence (DNA): TGTGCCAGCAGCCCGACTAGCGCCAACACAGATACGCAGTATTTT. This codes for CASSPTSANTDTQYF.